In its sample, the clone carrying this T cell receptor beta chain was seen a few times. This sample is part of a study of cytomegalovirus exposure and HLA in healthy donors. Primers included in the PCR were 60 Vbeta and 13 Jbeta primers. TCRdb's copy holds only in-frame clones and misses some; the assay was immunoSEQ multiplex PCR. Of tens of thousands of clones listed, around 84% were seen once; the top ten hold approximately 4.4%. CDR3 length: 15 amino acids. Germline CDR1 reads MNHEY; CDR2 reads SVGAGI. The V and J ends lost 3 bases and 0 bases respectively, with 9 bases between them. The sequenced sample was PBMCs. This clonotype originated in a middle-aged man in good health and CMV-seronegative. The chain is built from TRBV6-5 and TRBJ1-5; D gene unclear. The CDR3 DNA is TGTGCCAGCAGTTATAGCTTGGATAGCAATCAGCCCCAGCATTTT. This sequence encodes CASSYSLDSNQPQHF.